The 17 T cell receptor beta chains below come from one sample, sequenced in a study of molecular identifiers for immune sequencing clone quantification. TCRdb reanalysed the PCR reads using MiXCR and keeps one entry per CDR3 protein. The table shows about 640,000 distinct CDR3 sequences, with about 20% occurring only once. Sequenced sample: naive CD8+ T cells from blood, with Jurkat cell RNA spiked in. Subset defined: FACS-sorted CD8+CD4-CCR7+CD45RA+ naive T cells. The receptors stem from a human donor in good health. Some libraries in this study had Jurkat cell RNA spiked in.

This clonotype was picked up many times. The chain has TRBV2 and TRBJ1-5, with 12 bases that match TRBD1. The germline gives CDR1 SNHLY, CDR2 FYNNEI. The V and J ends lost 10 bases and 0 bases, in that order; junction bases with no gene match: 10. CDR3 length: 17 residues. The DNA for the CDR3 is TGTGCCACCCAGCGGGACAGGGGGCCGGGTAGCAATCAGCCCCAGCATTTT. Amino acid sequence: CATQRDRGPGSNQPQHF.

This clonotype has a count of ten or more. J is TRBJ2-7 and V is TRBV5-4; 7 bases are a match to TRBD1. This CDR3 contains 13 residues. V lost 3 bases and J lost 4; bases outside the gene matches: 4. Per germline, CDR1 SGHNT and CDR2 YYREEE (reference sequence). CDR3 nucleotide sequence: TGTGCCAGCAGCTGGGACAGTGGTTACGAGCAGTACTTC. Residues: CASSWDSGYEQYF.

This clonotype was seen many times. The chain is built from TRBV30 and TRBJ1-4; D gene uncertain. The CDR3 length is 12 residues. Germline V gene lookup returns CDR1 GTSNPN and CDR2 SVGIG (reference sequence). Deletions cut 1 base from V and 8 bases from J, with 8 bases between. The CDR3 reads CAWSDSGEKLFF. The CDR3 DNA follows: TGTGCCTGGAGTGACTCTGGGGAAAAACTGTTTTTT.

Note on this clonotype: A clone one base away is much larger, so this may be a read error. CDR3 sequence reads: CASSQVRGLGNQPQHF. Here the CDR3 DNA reads TGCGCCAGCAGCCAAGTGAGGGGGTTAGGTAATCAGCCCCAGCATTTT. This chain connects TRBV4-1 to TRBJ1-5, with D maybe TRBD1 (6 bases). Germline V gene data show CDR1 as MGHRA and CDR2 as YSYEKL. The length of the CDR3 is 16 residues. V lost 1 base, J lost 4 bases, and 14 bases lay in between.

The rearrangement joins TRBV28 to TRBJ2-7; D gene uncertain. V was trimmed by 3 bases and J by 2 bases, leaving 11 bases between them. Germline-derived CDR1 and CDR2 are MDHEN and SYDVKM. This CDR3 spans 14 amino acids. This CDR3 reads CASSFNSRTYEQYF. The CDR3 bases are TGTGCCAGCAGTTTTAATAGTCGAACCTACGAGCAGTACTTC.

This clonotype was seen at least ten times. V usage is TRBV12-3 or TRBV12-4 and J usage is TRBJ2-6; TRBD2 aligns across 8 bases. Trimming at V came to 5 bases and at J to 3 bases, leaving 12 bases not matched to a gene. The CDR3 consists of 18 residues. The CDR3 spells CASSTTSSGRGGANVLTF. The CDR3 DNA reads TGTGCCAGCAGTACAACTTCCAGCGGGAGAGGTGGGGCCAACGTCCTGACTTTC.

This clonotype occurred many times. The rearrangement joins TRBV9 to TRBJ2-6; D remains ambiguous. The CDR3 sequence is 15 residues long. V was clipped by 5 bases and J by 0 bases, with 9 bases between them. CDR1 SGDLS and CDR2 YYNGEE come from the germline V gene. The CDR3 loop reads CASSGAGSGANVLTF. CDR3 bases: TGTGCCAGCAGTGGAGCCGGCTCTGGGGCCAACGTCCTGACTTTC.

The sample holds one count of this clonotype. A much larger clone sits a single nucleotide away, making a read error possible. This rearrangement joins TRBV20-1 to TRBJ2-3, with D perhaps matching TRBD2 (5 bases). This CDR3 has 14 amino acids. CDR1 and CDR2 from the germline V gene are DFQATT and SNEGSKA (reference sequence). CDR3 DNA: TGCAATGCTAGGGAGAGGGCCCGCACAGATACGCAGTATTTT. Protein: CNARERARTDTQYF.

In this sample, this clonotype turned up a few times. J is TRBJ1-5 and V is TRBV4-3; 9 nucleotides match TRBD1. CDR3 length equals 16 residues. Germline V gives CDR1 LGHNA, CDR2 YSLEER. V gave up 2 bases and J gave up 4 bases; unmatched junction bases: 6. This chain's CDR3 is CASSQRLGQGNQPQHF. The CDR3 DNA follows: TGCGCCAGCAGCCAAAGGTTAGGACAGGGGAATCAGCCCCAGCATTTT.

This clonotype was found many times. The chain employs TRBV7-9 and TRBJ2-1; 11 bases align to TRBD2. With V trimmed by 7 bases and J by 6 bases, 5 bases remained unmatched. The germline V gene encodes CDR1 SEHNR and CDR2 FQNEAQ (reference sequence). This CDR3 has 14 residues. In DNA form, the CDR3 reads TGTGCCAGCATTGTAGCGGGAGGGCCCAATGAGCAGTTCTTC. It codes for CASIVAGGPNEQFF. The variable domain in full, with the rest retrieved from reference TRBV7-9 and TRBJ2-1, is DTGVSQNPRHKITKRGQNVTFRCDPISEHNRLYWYRQTLGQGPEFLTYFQNEAQLEKSRLLSDRFSAERPKGSFSTLEIQRTEQGDSAMYLCASIVAGGPNEQFFGPGTRLTVL.

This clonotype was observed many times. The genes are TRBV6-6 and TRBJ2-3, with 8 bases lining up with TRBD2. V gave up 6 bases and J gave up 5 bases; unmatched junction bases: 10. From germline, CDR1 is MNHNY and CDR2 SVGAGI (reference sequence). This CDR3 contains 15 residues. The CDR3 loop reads CASRNSGNSGDTQYF. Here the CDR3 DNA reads TGTGCCAGCAGGAATAGCGGGAATTCGGGAGATACGCAGTATTTT.

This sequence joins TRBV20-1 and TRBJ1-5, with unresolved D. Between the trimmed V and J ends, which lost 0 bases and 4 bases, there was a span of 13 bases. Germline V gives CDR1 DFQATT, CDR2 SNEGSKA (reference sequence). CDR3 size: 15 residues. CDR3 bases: TGCAGTGCTAGAGATAAAGGCCTACTAAATCAGCCCCAGCATTTT. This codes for CSARDKGLLNQPQHF.

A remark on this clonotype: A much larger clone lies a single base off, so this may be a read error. Here the CDR3 reads CTSSQDLVGNSYEQYF. The CDR3 coding sequence is TGCACCAGCAGCCAAGATCTCGTCGGGAACTCCTACGAGCAGTACTTC. The J gene is TRBJ2-7, the V gene TRBV4-3; a possible D gene is TRBD2 (5 bases). The germline gives CDR1 LGHNA, CDR2 YSLEER. The length of the CDR3 is 16 residues.

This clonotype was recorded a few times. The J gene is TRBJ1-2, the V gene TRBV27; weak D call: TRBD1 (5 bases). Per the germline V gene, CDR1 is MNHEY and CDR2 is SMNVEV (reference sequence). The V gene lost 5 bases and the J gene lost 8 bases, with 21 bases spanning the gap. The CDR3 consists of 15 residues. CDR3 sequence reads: CASSPPGLPNDGYTF. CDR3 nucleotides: TGTGCCAGCAGTCCCCCGGGACTACCAAACGACGGCTACACCTTC.

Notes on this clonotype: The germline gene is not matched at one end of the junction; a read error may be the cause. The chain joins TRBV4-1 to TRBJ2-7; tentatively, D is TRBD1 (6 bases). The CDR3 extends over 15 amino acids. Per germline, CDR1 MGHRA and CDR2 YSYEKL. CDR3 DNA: TGCGTCAGCAGCCAGGAACCCCAGGGGACCTACGAGCAGTACTTC. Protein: CVSSQEPQGTYEQYF.

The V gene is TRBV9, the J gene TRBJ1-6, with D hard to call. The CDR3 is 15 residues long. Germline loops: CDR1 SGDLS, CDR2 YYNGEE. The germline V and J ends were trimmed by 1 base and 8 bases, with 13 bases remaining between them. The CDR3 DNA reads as TGTGCCAGCAGCGTAACATTTTCGGGAGATTCACCCCTCCACTTT. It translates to CASSVTFSGDSPLHF.

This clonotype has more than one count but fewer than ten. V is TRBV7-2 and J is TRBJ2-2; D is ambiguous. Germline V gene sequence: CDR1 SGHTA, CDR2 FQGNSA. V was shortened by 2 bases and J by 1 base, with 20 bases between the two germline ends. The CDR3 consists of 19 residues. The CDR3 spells CASSLTTDFWAVNTGELFF. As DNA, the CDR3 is TGTGCCAGCAGCTTAACCACCGACTTTTGGGCAGTGAACACCGGGGAGCTGTTTTTT.